This is a list of T cell receptor beta chains from one sample in a study of naive and memory T cell subsets. TCRdb re-derived calls from the UMI-ligation and nested PCR reads in MiXCR, one entry per CDR3 protein. This table has more than 35,000 distinct CDR3 sequences, roughly 13% appearing once. The sequenced sample was effector memory CD4+ T cells from blood. The receptors derive from a human donor in good health. Each CDR3 is given with its conserved first and last residue. D genes are given only for firm matches. Size tells how often a clone was seen (once, few, many) or the class of an expanded clone, and some rows leave it out.

d_call clone_size j_call v_call cdr3_nt cdr3_aa
TRBD1 - TRBJ1-4 TRBV12-3/TRBV12-4 TGTGCCAGCAGTTTGACAGGGAATGAAAAACTGTTTTTT CASSLTGNEKLFF
- many TRBJ2-2 TRBV7-9 TGTGCCAGCAGCTCGGACTACCGGAACACCGGGGAGCTGTTTTTT CASSSDYRNTGELFF
TRBD1 - TRBJ1-1 TRBV7-7 TGTGCCAGCAGCCCAATGACCGGGACAGGGGCTCCAGGAGCTTTCTTT CASSPMTGTGAPGAFF
- - TRBJ2-2 TRBV5-1 TGCGCCAGCAGCCGACTAGTTACCGGGGAGCTGTTTTTT CASSRLVTGELFF
TRBD2 - TRBJ2-3 TRBV20-1 TGCAGTGCCCACGGACTAGCGGGGTCCACAGATACGCAGTATTTT CSAHGLAGSTDTQYF
- medium-sized TRBJ2-1 TRBV7-2 TGTGCCAGCAGCTTAGAAGGGAGGCCCTACAATGAGCAGTTCTTC CASSLEGRPYNEQFF
- many TRBJ2-2 TRBV7-3 TGTGCCAGCGCATTCGCAGGGGCTTCGAACACCGGGGAGCTGTTTTTT CASAFAGASNTGELFF
TRBD1 medium-sized TRBJ1-1 TRBV9 TGTGCCAGCAGCGCCCGCATGACAGGGGGCGAAGCTTTCTTT CASSARMTGGEAFF
- few TRBJ2-7 TRBV19 TGTGCCAGTAGTGGCCTCTTGGTTGGCGAGCAGTACTTC CASSGLLVGEQYF
TRBD1 - TRBJ1-5 TRBV6-5 TGTGCCAGCAGTCAAGGACAGGCGTCAAATCAGCCCCAGCATTTT CASSQGQASNQPQHF
TRBD2 few TRBJ2-2 TRBV5-1 TGCGCCAGCAGCTCAGGACTAGCCGCCGGGGAGCTGTTTTTT CASSSGLAAGELFF
TRBD1 few TRBJ2-3 TRBV2 TGTGCCAGCAGTGGAGGACAGGGCTACACAGATACGCAGTATTTT CASSGGQGYTDTQYF
- few TRBJ2-7 TRBV10-2 TGCGCCAAACCTAGGGACTCCTCCTACGAGCAGTACTTC CAKPRDSSYEQYF
- few TRBJ1-5 TRBV12-3/TRBV12-4 TGTGCCAGCAGTCGAGGCAATCAGCCCCAGCATTTT CASSRGNQPQHF
- few TRBJ1-1 TRBV10-2 TGCGCCAGCAGTGAGCCCGGCAGGGGTCGCACTGAAGCTTTCTTT CASSEPGRGRTEAFF
TRBD1 - TRBJ1-5 TRBV15 TGTGCCACCAGCAGAGAACAGGGGCACAATCAGCCCCAGCATTTT CATSREQGHNQPQHF
- many TRBJ1-1 TRBV12-3/TRBV12-4 TGTGCCAGCAGTTGGGGGGGGACAGAAGCTTTCTTT CASSWGGTEAFF
TRBD2 many TRBJ2-7 TRBV2 TGTGCCAGCAACGCGGGGGGACGTTACGAGCAGTACTTC CASNAGGRYEQYF
TRBD1 - TRBJ2-3 TRBV4-2 TGTGCCAGCAGCCAAGTCTTGGACAGGGAGTCAGATACGCAGTATTTT CASSQVLDRESDTQYF
- many TRBJ1-6 TRBV5-4 TGTGCCAGCAGCTTGAACAGGGCTTTGGGTTCACCCCTCCACTTT CASSLNRALGSPLHF
- many TRBJ2-3 TRBV5-1 TGCGCCAGCAGCCCCGATCGACCGGATACGCAGTATTTT CASSPDRPDTQYF
- - TRBJ2-5 TRBV20-1 TGCAGTGCTGGCGAGGGGAAGGAGACCCAGTACTTC CSAGEGKETQYF
- - TRBJ2-7 TRBV5-1 TGCGCCAGCAGCTCAATCGATGCTGGAAACTACGAGCAGTACTTC CASSSIDAGNYEQYF
- few TRBJ1-1 TRBV16 TGTGCCAGCAGCCAATCACAAGCGGGCACTGAAGCTTTCTTT CASSQSQAGTEAFF
TRBD1 many TRBJ2-6 TRBV27 TGTGCCAGCAGTCGGGAGGGACAGGGGCGCTCTGGGGCCAACGTCCTGACTTTC CASSREGQGRSGANVLTF
TRBD2 few TRBJ2-1 TRBV19 TGTGCCAGTACTAGCGGGAGGGATTCGCAGTTCTTC CASTSGRDSQFF
- many TRBJ2-5 TRBV30 TGTGCCTGGAAGGACAAGGGGGAGACCCAGTACTTC CAWKDKGETQYF
TRBD2 many TRBJ2-5 TRBV28 TGTGCCAGCCACACTAGCGGAGGAACCCGGGAGACCCAGTACTTC CASHTSGGTRETQYF
- - TRBJ1-2 TRBV6-1 TGTGCCAGCAGCCATGCCCCGTCAGCTCCCCTGGGCTACACCTTC CASSHAPSAPLGYTF
TRBD2 - TRBJ2-3 TRBV19 TGTGCCAGTAGTATCGCGGGTCGGCCGGGACTAGCGGGAGGGGCAGATACGCAGTATTTT CASSIAGRPGLAGGADTQYF
- - TRBJ2-5 TRBV3-1 TGTGCCAGCAGCCAACTATCCGGCTCTGGAGAGACCCAGTACTTC CASSQLSGSGETQYF
- many TRBJ2-1 TRBV30 TGTGCCTGGAGTGCAGCGGAAAGAAATGAGCAGTTCTTC CAWSAAERNEQFF
- few TRBJ2-3 TRBV29-1 TGCAGCGTTCCCCGGGACGGACGGAGACTGGGGACGCAGTATTTT CSVPRDGRRLGTQYF
- few TRBJ1-2 TRBV29-1 TGCAGCGTTGAAGATACAGGTATGAAGGACACCTTC CSVEDTGMKDTF
TRBD1 few TRBJ1-2 TRBV5-5 TGTGCCAGCAGCTTCGAAGGACAGGGTATTAATGGCTACACCTTC CASSFEGQGINGYTF
TRBD2 - TRBJ2-4 TRBV20-1 TGCAGTGCTAGTAGCCAAGCGGGAGGGCCCGGGTGGTACTTC CSASSQAGGPGWYF
TRBD1 few TRBJ1-4 TRBV7-2 TGTGCCAGCAGCTTAGTCGCAGGGGGCAGGGAAAAACTGTTTTTT CASSLVAGGREKLFF
- many TRBJ2-5 TRBV11-2 TGTGCCAGCAGCGTCGGTGGGGGGGCGCCAGAGACCCAGTACTTC CASSVGGGAPETQYF
TRBD1 few TRBJ2-7 TRBV10-3 TGTGCCATCAGTGCGCAGGGACAGGAGCAGTACTTC CAISAQGQEQYF